These 17 T cell receptor beta chains share one sample of origin, sequenced in a study of T cell responses to AZD1222 COVID-19 vaccine (dated by TCRdb to 2020 to 2023). Explained via the paper, the time point label denotes: baseline before first vaccination. Libraries were constructed by the immunoSEQ multiplex PCR assay. TCRdb provides this immuneACCESS table in a form limited to in-frame rearrangements. Some clones are lacking; in checked studies, under half of them reflect an unresolved V gene, and why the rest are absent is not known. In all, the sample holds about 120,000 clones, and over 85% of those were seen once. The ten largest clones add up to around 4.5% of the sample. Source: peripheral blood, taken on day 0 of AZD1222 vaccination. The source is an adult in good health.

This clone was picked up a small number of times. This chain connects TRBV5-1 to TRBJ1-6; tentative D call: TRBD1 (5 bases). Germline V CDR1 and CDR2: SGHRS, YFSETQ. The CDR3 is 15 residues long. Trimming removed 1 base at V and 8 bases at J, with 13 bases between. CDR3 residues: CASSLQQGRHSPLHF. The CDR3 nucleotides are TGCGCCAGCAGCTTGCAGCAGGGTCGGCATTCACCCCTCCACTTT. The variable domain in full, completed from reference TRBV5-1 and TRBJ1-6, reads KAGVTQTPRYLIKTRGQQVTLSCSPISGHRSVSWYQQTPGQGLQFLFEYFSETQRNKGNFPGRFSGRQFSNSRSEMNVSTLELGDSALYLCASSLQQGRHSPLHFGNGTRLTVT.

The chain employs TRBV15 and TRBJ2-1; 10 bases agree with TRBD2. The CDR3 sequence is 13 residues long. Germline V gene lookup returns CDR1 LNHNV and CDR2 YYDKDF (reference sequence). The junction had 3 bases not matched to a gene; V was cut back by 5 bases and J by 8 bases. In DNA form, the CDR3 reads TGTGCCACCAGCCGGACTAGCGGTTATGAGCAGTTCTTC. Protein product: CATSRTSGYEQFF.

V gene TRBV6-5 combines with J gene TRBJ2-2; D is unclear. V was shortened by 6 bases and J by 2 bases, with 13 bases between the two germline ends. CDR1 is MNHEY and CDR2 is SVGAGI in the germline V gene. The CDR3 loop spans 15 amino acids. As DNA, the CDR3 is TGTGCCAGCAGCGCGAAAGGGCCTAACACCGGGGAGCTGTTTTTT. The encoded protein is CASSAKGPNTGELFF.

The chain recombines TRBV5-1 with TRBJ2-2; D may be TRBD2 (5 bases). The CDR3 runs 16 residues. Deletions cut 3 bases from V and 4 bases from J, with 16 bases between. Germline CDR1 and CDR2: SGHRS and YFSETQ. CDR3 sequence: CASSSVGVGGTGELFF. The CDR3 DNA reads as TGCGCCAGCAGCTCGGTAGGAGTAGGAGGCACCGGGGAGCTGTTTTTT.

The chain couples TRBV4-1 to TRBJ1-2; D remains unclear. CDR3 length equals 14 residues. V dropped 0 bases and J dropped 8 bases, with 13 bases sitting between them. Germline assignment: CDR1 MGHRA and CDR2 YSYEKL. CDR3: CASSQDPRGGGYTF. The CDR3 DNA reads as TGCGCCAGCAGCCAAGACCCTCGGGGAGGAGGCTACACCTTC.

The rearrangement joins TRBV18 to TRBJ2-7, with a possible D match to TRBD2 (6 bases). Trimming left V 6 bases short and J 2 bases short, with 14 bases between. The CDR3 length is 14 residues. Germline V CDR1 and CDR2: KGHSH, LQKENI. Written as DNA, the CDR3 is TGTGCCAGCTCCCCGGACGCGGGGACCTACGAGCAGTACTTC. Encoded protein: CASSPDAGTYEQYF.

This chain uses TRBV2 with TRBJ1-3; D perhaps matches TRBD1 (5 bases). The germline V and J ends were trimmed by 2 bases and 2 bases, with 10 bases remaining between them. The CDR3 consists of 15 residues. Germline CDR1 and CDR2: SNHLY and FYNNEI. For the CDR3, the DNA is TGTGCCAGCAGTGAAAGATGGGGGACTGGAAACACCATATATTTT. Translation: CASSERWGTGNTIYF.

This sequence joins TRBV11-1 and TRBJ1-1; 7 nucleotides line up with TRBD1. Germline V gives CDR1 SGHAT, CDR2 FQDESV (reference sequence). V lost 6 bases and J lost 7; bases outside the gene matches: 8. The length of the CDR3 is 13 residues. The CDR3 protein is CASRLDRMNEAFF. In nucleotides, the CDR3 is TGTGCCAGCAGACTGGACAGGATGAATGAAGCTTTCTTT.

The chain joins TRBV2 to TRBJ2-7; D not certain. The germline gives CDR1 SNHLY, CDR2 FYNNEI. CDR3 length equals 15 residues. V was trimmed by 3 bases and J by 6 bases, leaving 18 bases between them. The CDR3 DNA reads as TGTGCCAGCAGTGACTCGTTTTCGACGAATCTCGAGCAGTACTTC. Its protein is CASSDSFSTNLEQYF.

The J gene is TRBJ2-5, the V gene TRBV5-1; D unclear. This CDR3 has 11 amino acids. CDR1 SGHRS and CDR2 YFSETQ come from the germline V gene. Deletions cut 3 bases from V and 0 bases from J, with 0 bases between. The CDR3 spells CASSYQETQYF. The CDR3 DNA follows: TGCGCCAGCAGCTACCAAGAGACCCAGTACTTC.

The chain combines TRBV18 with TRBJ1-1; TRBD1 is a possible D gene (6 bases). Trimming left V 3 bases short and J 3 bases short, with 11 bases between. Germline V gives CDR1 KGHSH, CDR2 LQKENI. The CDR3 is 14 residues long. The CDR3 region has the DNA TGTGCCAGCTCACCCGCGGGGGGCGACACTGAAGCTTTCTTT. This gives the protein CASSPAGGDTEAFF.

The V call is TRBV2, the J call TRBJ1-1; D gene uncertain. The CDR3 covers 14 residues. The germline V and J ends were trimmed by 7 bases and 4 bases, with 16 bases remaining between them. Germline V CDR1 and CDR2: SNHLY, FYNNEI. The CDR3 nucleotides are TGTGCCAGCATGGAGTTGGGAACAGCCACTGAAGCTTTCTTT. This gives the protein CASMELGTATEAFF. The complete variable domain, with remaining parts taken from reference TRBV2 and TRBJ1-1, reads EPEVTQTPSHQVTQMGQEVILRCVPISNHLYFYWYRQILGQKVEFLVSFYNNEISEKSEIFDDQFSVERPDGSNFTLKIRSTKLEDSAMYFCASMELGTATEAFFGQGTRLTVV.

The rearrangement uses TRBV15 and TRBJ2-7; possible D gene TRBD2, 5 bases. The germline gives CDR1 LNHNV, CDR2 YYDKDF (reference sequence). Trimming left V 5 bases short and J 5 bases short, with 7 bases between. The CDR3 has 11 residues. Here the CDR3 DNA reads TGTGCCACCAGCGGGAGTCACGAGCAGTACTTC. Translated, it gives CATSGSHEQYF.

This chain links TRBV18 with TRBJ1-1, with 9 bases matching TRBD1. The ends lost 1 base at V and 4 bases at J; junction bases unmatched: 1. The CDR3 extends over 14 amino acids. Germline V gene lookup returns CDR1 KGHSH and CDR2 LQKENI. This chain's CDR3 is CASSPQDRGTEAFF. CDR3 coding DNA: TGTGCCAGCTCACCACAGGACAGGGGCACTGAAGCTTTCTTT.

The CDR3 nucleotides are TGTGCCAGCAGCTTAGGAGCCGCCACAGGGTTCTATGAGCAGTTCTTC. It translates to CASSLGAATGFYEQFF. The chain employs TRBV7-2 and TRBJ2-1; the D gene is possibly TRBD1 (6 bases). Trimming took off 1 base at V and 8 bases at J, with 18 bases between the two ends. This CDR3 spans 16 amino acids. Germline values: CDR1 SGHTA, CDR2 FQGNSA.

The chain links TRBV6-1 to TRBJ1-5; a weak D match, TRBD1 (6 bases). The CDR3 has 15 amino acids. The germline V gene encodes CDR1 MNHNS and CDR2 SASEGT. V shed 0 bases and J shed 7 bases, with 13 bases lying between them. CDR3 nucleotides: TGTGCCAGCAGTGAAGCCCCAGGGGAAGGGCAGCCCCAGCATTTT. This codes for CASSEAPGEGQPQHF.

The chain has TRBV2 and TRBJ1-6; 7 nucleotides agree with TRBD1. The ends lost 4 bases at V and 7 bases at J; junction bases unmatched: 7. Germline V lookup: CDR1 SNHLY, CDR2 FYNNEI. This CDR3 region has 15 residues. In DNA, the CDR3 is TGTGCCAGCAGTGTGACAGGGTCTGGGAATTCACCCCTCCACTTT. This translates into CASSVTGSGNSPLHF.